This T cell receptor (beta chain) was recovered during a study of PD-1 blockade in classical Hodgkin lymphoma. Of note for this clone: Its specificity is unknown.

Assay used: immunoSEQ multiplex PCR; TCRdb lists only in-frame clones, some missing. The sample holds about 54,000 clones, 75% to 95% seen once. All trial patients relapsed after autologous stem cell transplantation. Trimming pared 6 bases from V and 1 base from J, leaving 10 bases between. The CDR3 consists of 13 residues. Per germline, CDR1 SEHNR and CDR2 FQNEAQ (reference sequence). The study, taken as a whole, reports: The study reported lower baseline TCR diversity in newly diagnosed patients than in healthy donors. Partial responders and progressors had significantly lower baseline TCR diversity. Still unresolved is the cause of the repertoire differences, which may be disease activity or prior therapy.

The material was peripheral blood mononuclear cells (PBMCs), obtained before the second cycle of nivolumab. The clonotype originates from a human donor with classical Hodgkin lymphoma. The genes are TRBV7-9 and TRBJ2-7; TRBD1 is a possible D gene (5 bases). The CDR3 DNA reads TGTGCCAGCAGTCTCAAGGGGTCCTACGAGCAGTACTTC. Translation gives CASSLKGSYEQYF. Drawing the rest from reference TRBV7-9 and TRBJ2-7, the complete variable domain is DTGVSQNPRHKITKRGQNVTFRCDPISEHNRLYWYRQTLGQGPEFLTYFQNEAQLEKSRLLSDRFSAERPKGSFSTLEIQRTEQGDSAMYLCASSLKGSYEQYFGPGTRLTVT.